The clone carrying this T cell receptor beta chain appeared a few times. This sample is drawn from a study of blood T cell repertoires in COVID-19. Study background: Both acute and convalescent COVID-19 samples were obtained from the United States, Italy and Spain. T cells, B-cell-depleted T cells, or PBMCs provided the cDNA or gDNA that served as material.

In the authors' methods: Estimated nucleated cell counts came from reference gene primer amplification. Assay used: immunoSEQ multiplex PCR; TCRdb lists only in-frame clones, some missing. Clone size and the V and J calls come from that table; the DNA yielded D and trimming. The sample has more than 120,000 clones; about 87% are singletons. The clonotype was recovered from a woman between 45 and 65 years old with acute or convalescent COVID-19. What was sequenced was peripheral blood.

The CDR3 DNA reads as TGTGCCAGCAGCTTTCTGACTAGCGGGAGCCTGTACATTCAGTACTTC. Protein product: CASSFLTSGSLYIQYF. The V call is TRBV7-8, the J call TRBJ2-4, with 12 bases matching TRBD2. The V gene's germline CDR1 is SGHVS and CDR2 FQNEAQ. V lost 3 bases and J lost 8; bases outside the gene matches: 8. This CDR3 has 16 amino acids.